Following are 15 T cell receptor beta chains from one sample sequenced in a study of T cells in Graves' hyperthyroidism and ophthalmopathy. Researchers took RNA transcripts and amplified the TCR beta CDR3 regions from them. HTBI primers were used for first-round RT-PCR of the TCR CDR3. TCRdb re-called the multiplex PCR reads through MiXCR, storing one row per CDR3 protein. The data hold fewer than 650,000 distinct CDR3 sequences, with about 15% observed a single time. The specimen was blood. These receptors came from a woman between 35 and 50 years old with Graves' hyperthyroidism.

This clonotype was recorded a few times. The CDR3 loop reads CASSFSEGISGYTF. The CDR3 DNA is TGTGCCAGCAGTTTTTCTGAGGGCATTAGTGGCTACACCTTC. The chain has TRBV12-3 or TRBV12-4 and TRBJ1-2; no reliable D call. Trimming pared 3 bases from V and 7 bases from J, leaving 15 bases between. The CDR3 is 14 amino acids.

This clonotype was seen at least ten times. In DNA form, the CDR3 reads TGTGCCTGGAGTCCGACAGGCTCGGTGCCCCAGCATTTT. Amino acid sequence: CAWSPTGSVPQHF. The chain uses TRBV30 and TRBJ1-5; D possibly corresponds to TRBD1 (6 bases). Trimming removed 2 bases at V and 9 bases at J, with 14 bases between. The germline V gene has CDR1 GTSNPN and CDR2 SVGIG (reference sequence). This CDR3 contains 13 residues.

Many counts were recorded for this clonotype. The rearrangement uses TRBV27 and TRBJ1-2; D not certain. The CDR3 is made up of 14 amino acids. Germline-derived CDR1 and CDR2 are MNHEY and SMNVEV (reference sequence). V was trimmed by 2 bases and J by 4 bases, leaving 11 bases between them. CDR3 region: CASSLARKGYGYTF. CDR3 nucleotide sequence: TGTGCCAGCAGTTTAGCACGTAAGGGCTATGGCTACACCTTC.

This clonotype was found many times. The chain uses TRBV28 and TRBJ2-7; D tentatively fits TRBD1 or TRBD2 (5 bases each). The V gene's germline CDR1 is MDHEN and CDR2 SYDVKM. The CDR3 loop spans 14 amino acids. V was cut by 6 bases and J by 2 bases, with 14 bases left in between. The CDR3 DNA reads as TGTGCCAGCAGATCCGATCGGGACGCCTACGAGCAGTACTTC. As protein: CASRSDRDAYEQYF.

This clonotype showed up many times. The chain recombines TRBV6-1 with TRBJ1-1; D is undetermined. CDR1 and CDR2 from the germline V gene are MNHNS and SASEGT. CDR3 length: 15 amino acids. Trimming pared 4 bases from V and 0 bases from J, leaving 12 bases between. Here the CDR3 DNA reads TGTGCCAGCAGTGCCGACCTATTCATGAACACTGAAGCTTTCTTT. Its translation: CASSADLFMNTEAFF.

Note on this clonotype: This sequence may be a read error, since a much larger clone differs from it by one base. The V and J genes are TRBV28 and TRBJ2-1, with 8 positions matching TRBD1. This CDR3 is 12 amino acids long. Trimming removed 6 bases from V and 10 bases from J; junction bases left unmatched: 5. Germline V CDR1 and CDR2: MDHEN, SYDVKM. CDR3 amino acids: CASSKTGVEQFF. The CDR3 DNA reads TGTGCCAGCAGCAAGACAGGGGTCGAGCAGTTCTTC.

Only a few counts were recorded for this clonotype. V usage is TRBV7-2 and J usage is TRBJ1-5, with D perhaps matching TRBD1 (6 bases). V lost 2 bases and J lost 2, with 19 bases in between. This CDR3 region has 18 residues. Germline CDR1 reads SGHTA; CDR2 reads FQGNSA. The CDR3 is CASSLYFLGGAGNQPQHF. The CDR3 region has the DNA TGTGCCAGCAGCTTATATTTCTTAGGGGGGGCTGGCAATCAGCCCCAGCATTTT.

This clonotype appeared many times. The chain has TRBV9 and TRBJ1-1, with D possibly matching TRBD1 (6 bases). The length of the CDR3 is 15 residues. The V end was cut by 0 bases, the J end by 3 bases, with 12 bases between. CDR1 SGDLS and CDR2 YYNGEE come from the germline V gene. The CDR3 coding sequence is TGTGCCAGCAGCGTAGAGTGGGGGCCTTACACTGAAGCTTTCTTT. Translating gives CASSVEWGPYTEAFF.

This clonotype has ten or more counts. V is TRBV7-3 and J is TRBJ2-7, with D tentatively TRBD1 (6 bases). Germline CDR1 reads SGHTA; CDR2 reads FQGTGA. CDR3 length: 14 residues. V was clipped by 0 bases and J by 1 base, with 7 bases between them. CDR3 coding DNA: TGTGCCAGCAGCTTAACAGGGGGTTCCTACGAGCAGTACTTC. Its protein product is CASSLTGGSYEQYF.

This clonotype has at least ten counts. The chain uses TRBV5-4 and TRBJ2-1; D is ambiguous. V lost 4 bases to trimming and J lost 4 bases, with 15 bases between them. Germline V lookup: CDR1 SGHNT, CDR2 YYREEE (reference sequence). This CDR3 contains 15 residues. CDR3 protein: CASSRPETPYNEQFF. The DNA of the CDR3 is TGTGCCAGCAGCCGTCCAGAGACCCCGTACAATGAGCAGTTCTTC.

This clonotype was picked up many times. This chain links TRBV28 with TRBJ2-4; D unresolved. From germline, CDR1 is MDHEN and CDR2 SYDVKM. The CDR3 contains 14 residues. Trimming pared 1 base from V and 5 bases from J, leaving 9 bases between. This CDR3 reads CASSLSVGQNIQYF. For the CDR3, the DNA is TGTGCCAGCAGTTTATCTGTGGGCCAAAACATTCAGTACTTC.

This clonotype was recorded many times. The chain employs TRBV5-6 and TRBJ2-5; D possibly matches TRBD1 or TRBD2 (5 bases each). Trimming left V 0 bases short and J 5 bases short, with 11 bases between. The CDR3 covers 14 residues. CDR1 is SGHDT and CDR2 is YYEEEE in the germline V gene. For the CDR3, the DNA is TGTGCCAGCAGCTTGGACACAGAGGGGGAGACCCAGTACTTC. Protein: CASSLDTEGETQYF.

The rearrangement uses TRBV6-1 and TRBJ2-1, with 8 bases aligning to TRBD2. Looked up from germline, CDR1 is MNHNS and CDR2 is SASEGT. V shed 6 bases and J 0 bases; nucleotides not matched to a gene: 7. The CDR3 totals 16 residues. The CDR3 loop reads CASRPLAASSYNEQFF. The CDR3 DNA sequence: TGTGCCAGCAGACCACTAGCGGCCAGCTCCTACAATGAGCAGTTCTTC.

This clonotype came up many times. The rearrangement links TRBV12-3 or TRBV12-4 to TRBJ1-1, with TRBD1 as a possible D gene (6 bases). CDR3 size: 15 residues. Between the trimmed V and J ends, which lost 5 bases and 1 base, there was a span of 14 bases. The CDR3 reads CASSPNIGGNTEAFF. The CDR3 DNA is TGTGCCAGCAGTCCTAACATAGGGGGGAACACTGAAGCTTTCTTT.

This clonotype has a count of ten or more. This sequence joins TRBV28 and TRBJ1-4; 7 bases agree with TRBD1. Looked up from germline, CDR1 is MDHEN and CDR2 is SYDVKM. The CDR3 sequence is 15 residues long. V shed 5 bases, J shed 7 bases, and the junction held 10 bases outside the gene matches. The CDR3 spells CASSPLTGPFEKLFF. Here the CDR3 DNA reads TGTGCCAGCAGTCCACTGACAGGGCCTTTTGAAAAACTGTTTTTT. Looking up the rest from reference TRBV28 and TRBJ1-4 gives the full variable domain: DVKVTQSSRYLVKRTGEKVFLECVQDMDHENMFWYRQDPGLGLRLIYFSYDVKMKEKGDIPEGYSVSREKKERFSLILESASTNQTSMYLCASSPLTGPFEKLFFGSGTQLSVL.